This T cell receptor beta chain originates from a study of T cells after yellow fever vaccination. There are 17 residues in the CDR3. TCRdb analysed the 5' RACE reads with MiXCR anew, one entry per CDR3 protein. The sample has about 130,000 distinct CDR3 sequences; just over 6.5% are singletons. This clonotype was recorded many times. The chain has TRBV21-1 and TRBJ2-3; TRBD2 is the table's D call and was not checked against the DNA. TRBV21-1 is recorded as a pseudogene. The sample here was CD4+ T cells sorted from PBMCs, taken 10 days after the yellow fever booster vaccination. The clonotype originates from a man aged 30 to 39 who received the YFV17D yellow fever vaccine. The CDR3: CASSKADRLAHTDTQYF. The CDR3 nucleotides are TGTGCCAGCAGCAAAGCCGACCGACTAGCTCACACAGATACGCAGTATTTT.